The present T cell receptor beta chain was sequenced within a study of control samples from healthy donors and cancer patients. Generated by immunoSEQ multiplex PCR, the TCRdb table keeps only in-frame clones and is missing some. The data hold more than 140,000 clones, with about 90% observed a single time. Sequencing was done on a sample of blood. The TCR sequence derives from a young man in good health.

The CDR3 sequence is CASSRGNEKLFF. DNA of the CDR3: TGTGCCAGCAGTAGAGGGAATGAAAAACTGTTTTTT. The V and J genes are TRBV6-5 and TRBJ1-4, with D unresolved. V lost 5 bases to trimming and J lost 5 bases, with 6 bases between them. This CDR3 region has 12 residues. The germline V gene has CDR1 MNHEY and CDR2 SVGAGI.